A single sample gave rise to the 27 T cell receptor beta chains below, sequenced in a study of Ad26.COV2.S vaccination and SARS-CoV-2 variants. Profiling relied on immunoSEQ multiplex PCR, and the TCRdb table lists in-frame clones only, not all of them. In the table there are about 430,000 clones, around 90% of which are singletons. Treatment meaning: roughly 20 received Ad26.COV2.S at low or high dose, single or two shots; a few received placebo; per-sample allocation not given. After the first vaccine or placebo injection, samples were drawn on day 63. Specimen: peripheral blood, collected in a trial of Ad26.COV2.S vaccine versus placebo. These receptors were collected from a person aged 18-60 years who received the Ad26.COV2.S COVID-19 vaccine or a placebo.

The V gene is TRBV27, the J gene TRBJ2-3; TRBD2 aligns across 13 bases. Trimming cost V 8 bases and J 0 bases; bases outside gene matches: 5. Per the germline V gene, CDR1 is MNHEY and CDR2 is SMNVEV (reference sequence). This CDR3 region has 16 residues. The DNA for the CDR3 is TGTGCCAGCGGACTAGCGGGAGTTGTAAGCACAGATACGCAGTATTTT. Residues: CASGLAGVVSTDTQYF.

The chain recombines TRBV6-5 with TRBJ2-1; TRBD2 aligns across 7 bases. CDR1 and CDR2 (germline): MNHEY, SVGAGI. The J segment lost 2 bases and the V segment lost 4 bases, leaving 8 bases of the junction unmatched. The CDR3 extends over 16 amino acids. CDR3 protein: CASSLSSSGPYNEQFF. CDR3 coding DNA: TGTGCCAGCAGTTTAAGTTCTAGCGGCCCCTACAATGAGCAGTTCTTC.

The chain is built from TRBV24-1 and TRBJ2-1, with a possible D match to TRBD2 (5 bases). CDR1 KGHDR and CDR2 SFDVKD come from the germline V gene. Deletions cut 4 bases from V and 5 bases from J, with 11 bases between. The CDR3 is 14 amino acids. The CDR3 sequence is CATSEPTSDNEQFF. The CDR3 DNA reads TGTGCCACCAGTGAACCTACTAGTGACAATGAGCAGTTCTTC.

The gene calls are TRBV19 and TRBJ1-5; 10 bases align to TRBD1. CDR3 length: 14 amino acids. Germline-derived CDR1 and CDR2 are LNHDA and SQIVND (reference sequence). With V trimmed by 6 bases and J by 6 bases, 5 bases remained unmatched. The CDR3 nucleotides read TGTGCCAGTAGGGGGACAGGGGCAAGTCAGCCCCAGCATTTT. Translating gives CASRGTGASQPQHF.

The chain uses TRBV10-3 and TRBJ2-1, with 11 bases fitting TRBD2. The CDR3 loop spans 16 amino acids. V dropped 2 bases and J dropped 7; count of bases not matched to a gene: 7. Germline V gene data show CDR1 as ENHRY and CDR2 as SYGVKD. The CDR3 loop is CAISEQLAGGRNEQFF. CDR3 bases: TGTGCCATCAGTGAGCAGTTAGCGGGAGGGCGGAATGAGCAGTTCTTC.

The rearrangement links TRBV7-2 to TRBJ1-3; D might be TRBD1 (6 bases). Trimming removed 5 bases at V and 7 bases at J, with 18 bases between. The CDR3 consists of 15 residues. CDR1 is SGHTA and CDR2 is FQGNSA in the germline V gene. CDR3 sequence: CASSPDPGVRNTIYF. The CDR3, as DNA: TGTGCCAGCAGCCCAGACCCAGGGGTGAGGAACACCATATATTTT. The full variable domain, in which reference TRBV7-2 and TRBJ1-3 provide the parts outside the CDR3, is GAGVSQSPSNKVTEKGKDVELRCDPISGHTALYWYRQSLGQGLEFLIYFQGNSAPDKSGLPSDRFSAERTGGSVSTLTIQRTQQEDSAVYLCASSPDPGVRNTIYFGEGSWLTVV.

V and J are TRBV4-1 and TRBJ1-1, with D unclear. The V gene lost 0 bases and the J gene lost 11 bases, with 19 bases spanning the gap. The CDR3 length is 15 residues. Looked up from germline, CDR1 is MGHRA and CDR2 is YSYEKL. The CDR3 region is CASSQDPLATLVAFF. Written as DNA, the CDR3 is TGCGCCAGCAGCCAAGACCCGCTGGCGACGCTTGTGGCTTTCTTT.

Details on this clone: The sample carries other DNA sequences with the same CDR3. The chain is built from TRBV27 and TRBJ1-1; D remains unclear. In germline, CDR1 is MNHEY, CDR2 SMNVEV (reference sequence). CDR3 length: 15 residues. Between the trimmed V and J ends, which lost 2 bases and 1 base, there was a span of 11 bases. The CDR3 protein is CASSLMSTGNTEAFF. As DNA, the CDR3 is TGTGCCAGCAGTTTAATGAGTACGGGGAACACTGAAGCTTTCTTT.

V gene TRBV27 combines with J gene TRBJ1-5; 11 nucleotides align to TRBD1. Germline lookup yields CDR1 MNHEY and CDR2 SMNVEV (reference sequence). This CDR3 contains 16 residues. Unmatched junction bases numbered 3, after V lost 5 bases and J lost 0 bases. CDR3 nucleotides: TGTGCCAGCAGTCCGGGGACAGGGGGTAGCAATCAGCCCCAGCATTTT. Translating it yields CASSPGTGGSNQPQHF.

The CDR3 protein is CASSIGGAVDTQYF. CDR3 nucleotides: TGTGCCAGTAGTATTGGGGGAGCAGTAGATACGCAGTATTTT. V and J are TRBV19 and TRBJ2-3; D is possibly TRBD1 or TRBD2 (5 bases each). The CDR3 covers 14 residues. Germline CDR1 LNHDA, CDR2 SQIVND (reference sequence). The V end lost 3 bases, the J end lost 5 bases, and 12 bases lay between the germline ends.

The gene calls are TRBV24-1 and TRBJ2-1; TRBD2 matches 9 bases. Germline CDR1 is KGHDR and CDR2 is SFDVKD. Trimming removed 1 base from V and 4 bases from J; junction bases left unmatched: 1. The CDR3 loop spans 15 amino acids. CDR3: CATSDFAGGYNEQFF. The DNA of the CDR3 is TGTGCCACCAGTGATTTTGCGGGAGGGTACAATGAGCAGTTCTTC.

V usage is TRBV6-6 and J usage is TRBJ2-7; D gene ambiguous. The CDR3 length is 11 residues. From germline, CDR1 is MNHNY and CDR2 SVGAGI (reference sequence). The V gene lost 5 bases and the J gene lost 9 bases, with 11 bases spanning the gap. CDR3 in amino acids: CASSHLSRQYF. The CDR3 region has the DNA TGTGCCAGCAGTCACTTGTCACGGCAGTACTTC.

V is TRBV18 and J is TRBJ2-7; D is uncertain. The CDR3 has 13 amino acids. V dropped 2 bases and J dropped 0 bases, with 5 bases sitting between them. From germline, CDR1 is KGHSH and CDR2 LQKENI. The CDR3 DNA is TGTGCCAGCTCACCAGTTAACTCCTACGAGCAGTACTTC. Translation: CASSPVNSYEQYF.

The chain employs TRBV12-5 and TRBJ2-7; the D gene is possibly TRBD1 (6 bases). The ends were cut back, 4 bases at V and 3 bases at J, with 13 bases in the middle. The germline V gene has CDR1 LGHNT and CDR2 FRNRAP. This CDR3 has 14 residues. Written as DNA, the CDR3 is TGTGCTAGTGGTTCCCGGGACACACACTACGAGCAGTACTTC. Translating it yields CASGSRDTHYEQYF.

The chain combines TRBV6-2 or TRBV6-3 with TRBJ2-3; D is unclear. Germline lookup yields CDR1 MNHEY and CDR2 SVGEGT. The length of the CDR3 is 13 residues. The V end was cut by 5 bases, the J end by 6 bases, with 12 bases between. CDR3 loop: CASSIGPGDTQYF. CDR3 sequence (DNA): TGTGCCAGCAGTATCGGACCTGGCGATACGCAGTATTTT.

The rearrangement joins TRBV3-1 (or the pseudogene TRBV3-2) to TRBJ1-1, with D possibly being TRBD1 (6 bases). With 0 bases removed from V and 6 bases from J, the gap between germline ends came to 14 bases. The CDR3 is 15 amino acids. Germline loops: CDR1 LGHDT, CDR2 YNNKEL (reference sequence). CDR3 sequence: CASSQERGAGAEAFF. For the CDR3, the DNA is TGTGCCAGCAGCCAAGAGCGGGGGGCGGGGGCTGAAGCTTTCTTT.

The rearrangement joins TRBV15 to TRBJ1-4; TRBD1 is a possible D gene (5 bases). V dropped 1 base and J dropped 4 bases, with 13 bases sitting between them. CDR1 and CDR2 from the germline V gene are LNHNV and YYDKDF (reference sequence). This CDR3 is built from 16 residues. CDR3 region: CATSRGGEISNEKLFF. The CDR3 DNA sequence: TGTGCCACCAGCAGAGGGGGGGAAATCAGTAATGAAAAACTGTTTTTT.

In its sample, this clone was seen once. For the CDR3, the DNA is TGTGCCAGTAGTATGGGGGACGGGGAGCTGTTTTTT. As protein: CASSMGDGELFF. V gene TRBV19 combines with J gene TRBJ2-2, with D perhaps TRBD1 or TRBD2 (5 bases each). This CDR3 is 12 amino acids long. Deletions cut 3 bases from V and 7 bases from J, with 6 bases between. CDR1 is LNHDA, CDR2 SQIVND, per germline (reference sequence).

This chain links TRBV9 with TRBJ2-7, with 8 bases that match TRBD2. Germline CDR1 SGDLS, CDR2 YYNGEE. The CDR3 is 17 amino acids. Trimming removed 0 bases from V and 3 bases from J; junction bases left unmatched: 11. CDR3 nucleotide sequence: TGTGCCAGCAGCGTAGATGAGGCGGGAGGATTAGGCTACGAGCAGTACTTC. This sequence encodes CASSVDEAGGLGYEQYF.

The chain is built from TRBV27 and TRBJ2-3; TRBD2 aligns across 10 bases. Germline V lookup: CDR1 MNHEY, CDR2 SMNVEV (reference sequence). The V and J ends lost 1 base and 4 bases, in that order; junction bases with no gene match: 5. The CDR3 has 16 amino acids. This CDR3 reads CASSLWSGRAADTQYF. CDR3 nucleotide sequence: TGTGCCAGCAGTTTATGGAGCGGGAGGGCCGCAGATACGCAGTATTTT.

This chain joins TRBV29-1 and TRBJ1-3; D may be TRBD1 (5 bases). From germline, CDR1 is SQVTM and CDR2 ANQGSEA. The CDR3 covers 14 residues. The V end lost 1 base, the J end lost 0 bases, and 7 bases lay between the germline ends. The CDR3 reads CSVEADSSGNTIYF. The CDR3 nucleotides are TGCAGCGTTGAAGCTGACAGCTCTGGAAACACCATATATTTT.

The chain has TRBV4-3 and TRBJ1-3; D unclear. Per germline, CDR1 LGHNA and CDR2 YSLEER. There are 15 residues in the CDR3. With 6 bases removed from V and 0 bases from J, the gap between germline ends came to 12 bases. The CDR3 loop is CASREEAVSGNTIYF. CDR3 DNA: TGCGCCAGCAGGGAAGAGGCAGTCTCTGGAAACACCATATATTTT.

This chain connects TRBV9 to TRBJ2-4; maybe TRBD2 (6 bases). Germline V CDR1 and CDR2: SGDLS, YYNGEE. Trimming stripped 4 bases from V and 0 bases from J, with 8 bases between. The CDR3 length is 14 residues. The CDR3 reads CASSTGLAKNIQYF. The CDR3 bases are TGTGCCAGCAGCACGGGACTAGCCAAAAACATTCAGTACTTC.

J is TRBJ2-2 and V is TRBV7-2, with a tentative D call TRBD2 (6 bases). This CDR3 is built from 15 residues. Trimming shortened V by 2 bases and J by 5 bases, and 12 bases separated the two germline ends. CDR1 and CDR2 (germline): SGHTA, FQGNSA. CDR3 amino acids: CASSLLGRGTGELFF. In nucleotides, the CDR3 is TGTGCCAGCAGCTTATTAGGGCGGGGAACCGGGGAGCTGTTTTTT.

The chain couples TRBV5-5 to TRBJ2-1, with TRBD2 matching over 7 bases. The germline CDR1 and CDR2 sequences are SGHKS and YYEKEE (reference sequence). J was trimmed by 8 bases and V by 6 bases; bases with no gene match: 26. The CDR3 extends over 19 amino acids. The DNA of the CDR3 is TGTGCCAGCACCCAATGGGGCTCTCTGGGGGAGGGCCTTGGCGATGAGCAGTTCTTC. It yields the protein CASTQWGSLGEGLGDEQFF.

This chain connects TRBV29-1 to TRBJ2-5; TRBD2 aligns across 12 bases. Germline CDR1 is SQVTM and CDR2 is ANQGSEA. V gave up 7 bases and J gave up 5 bases; unmatched junction bases: 11. The CDR3 sequence is 15 residues long. The CDR3 DNA reads as TGCAGCGCTAGACTAGCGGGAGATGAGTCGGAGACCCAGTACTTC. Protein sequence: CSARLAGDESETQYF.

This clone was seen more than once but under ten times. The J gene is TRBJ1-2, the V gene TRBV6-5; D unclear. Germline V CDR1 and CDR2: MNHEY, SVGAGI. V shed 0 bases and J shed 4 bases, with 6 bases lying between them. This CDR3 is built from 13 residues. Here the CDR3 DNA reads TGTGCCAGCAGTTACTCTGGCGGCTATGGCTACACCTTC. Encoded protein: CASSYSGGYGYTF.